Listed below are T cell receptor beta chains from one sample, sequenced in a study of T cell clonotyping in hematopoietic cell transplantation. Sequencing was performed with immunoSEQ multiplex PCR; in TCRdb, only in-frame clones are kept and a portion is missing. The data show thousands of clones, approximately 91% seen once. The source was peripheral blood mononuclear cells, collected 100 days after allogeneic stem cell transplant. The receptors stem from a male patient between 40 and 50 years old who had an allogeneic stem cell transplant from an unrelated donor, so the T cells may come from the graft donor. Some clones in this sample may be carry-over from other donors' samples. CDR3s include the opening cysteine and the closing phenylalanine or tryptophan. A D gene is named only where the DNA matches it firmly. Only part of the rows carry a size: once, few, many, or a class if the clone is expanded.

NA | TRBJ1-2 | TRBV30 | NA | TGTGCCTGGACCGTTAGCTATGGCTACACCTTC | CAWTVSYGYTF
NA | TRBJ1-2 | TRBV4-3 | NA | TGCGCCAGCAGCCAATTTGGACAGAACCACTATGGCTACACCTTC | CASSQFGQNHYGYTF
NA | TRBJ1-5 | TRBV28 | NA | TGTGCCAGCAGTTTCGTGGCCCCCCATCAGCCCCAGCATTTT | CASSFVAPHQPQHF
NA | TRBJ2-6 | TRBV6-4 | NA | TGTGCCAGCAGTGACTCGAAACACTCTGGGGCCAACGTCCTGACTTTC | CASSDSKHSGANVLTF
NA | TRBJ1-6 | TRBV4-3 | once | TGCGCCAGCAGCCAAGATCCGGGCGACGCTCTTCCTTCACCCCTCCACTTT | CASSQDPGDALPSPLHF
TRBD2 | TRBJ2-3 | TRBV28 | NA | TGTGCCAGTCCGACGGCGCCTCTTAGCGGGGGGGCATGGGATACGCAGTATTTT | CASPTAPLSGGAWDTQYF
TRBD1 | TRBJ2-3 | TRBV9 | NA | TGTGCCAGCAGCTTTCTTGGACAGGGGGCGCAAGATACGCAGTATTTT | CASSFLGQGAQDTQYF
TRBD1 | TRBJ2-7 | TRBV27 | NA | TGTGCCAGCAAACGGGACAGCCGAACCTATGAGCAGTACTTC | CASKRDSRTYEQYF
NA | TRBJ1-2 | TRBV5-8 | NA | TGTGCCAGCAGCTGGGGGTTTTATGGCTACACCTTC | CASSWGFYGYTF
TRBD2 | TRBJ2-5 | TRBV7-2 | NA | TGTGCCAGCAGCATAAATAGCGGGGGGCCCCGGGAGACCCAGTACTTC | CASSINSGGPRETQYF
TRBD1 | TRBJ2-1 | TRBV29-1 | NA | TGCAGCGTTGAAGGTGGGACAGCTGAGCAGTTCTTC | CSVEGGTAEQFF
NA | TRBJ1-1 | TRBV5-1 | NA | TGCGCCAGCAGCTTGGGCCAGGGCGGGTACACTGAAGCTTTCTTT | CASSLGQGGYTEAFF
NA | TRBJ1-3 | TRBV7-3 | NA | TGTGCCAGCAGTCTCGACAGCTACTCTGGAAACACCATATATTTT | CASSLDSYSGNTIYF
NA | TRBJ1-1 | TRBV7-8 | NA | TGTGCCAGCAGCTTATACGACGGGCAGAACACTGAAGCTTTCTTT | CASSLYDGQNTEAFF
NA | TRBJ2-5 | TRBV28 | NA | TGTGCCAGCAGTTTATCGGGGGGCAGGAAGACCCAGTACTTC | CASSLSGGRKTQYF
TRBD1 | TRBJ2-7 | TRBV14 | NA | TGTGCCAGCAGCCCCTGGACAGGGAGTACCTACGAGCAGTACTTC | CASSPWTGSTYEQYF
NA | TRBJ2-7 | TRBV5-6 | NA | TGTGCCAGCAGCGGAAGTAGCTACGAGCAGTACTTC | CASSGSSYEQYF
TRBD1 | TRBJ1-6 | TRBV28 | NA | TGTGCCAGCAGCGAAGGACAGGGGGCGCATTCACCCCTCCACTTT | CASSEGQGAHSPLHF
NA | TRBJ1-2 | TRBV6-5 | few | TGTGCCAGCAGCCCCCATACAGACGGCTATGGCTACACCTTC | CASSPHTDGYGYTF
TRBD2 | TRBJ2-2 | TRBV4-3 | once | TGCGCCAGCAGCCGGCAGACTAGCGGGGGGAACACCGGGGAGCTGTTTTTT | CASSRQTSGGNTGELFF
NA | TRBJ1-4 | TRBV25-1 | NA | TGTGCCAGCACCTCAAGAAGTTGGGGGAAAGAGGGAAATGAAAAACTGTTTTTT | CASTSRSWGKEGNEKLFF
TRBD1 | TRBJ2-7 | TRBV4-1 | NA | TGCGCCAGCAGCCCCGGGGACAGAAACTTTTACGAGCAGTACTTC | CASSPGDRNFYEQYF
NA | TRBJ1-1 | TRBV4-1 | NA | TGCGCCAGCAGCCCTGGGACGGGGAACACTGAAGCTTTCTTT | CASSPGTGNTEAFF
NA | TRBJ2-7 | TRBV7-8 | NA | TGTGCCAGCATCCGACAGAACCCCTACGAGCAGTACTTC | CASIRQNPYEQYF
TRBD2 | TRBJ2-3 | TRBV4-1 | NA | TGCGCCAGCAGCCAACCGAGGACTAGCGTCACAGATACGCAGTATTTT | CASSQPRTSVTDTQYF
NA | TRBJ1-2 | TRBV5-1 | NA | TGCGCCAGCAGCTTTGGCCCAGGGGACACTCGGGGAAATGGCTACACCTTC | CASSFGPGDTRGNGYTF
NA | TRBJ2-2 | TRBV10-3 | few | TGTGCCATCAGTGATGGGGCGGCCGGGGAGCTGTTTTTT | CAISDGAAGELFF
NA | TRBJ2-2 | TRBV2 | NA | TGTGCCAGCAGTGTTGAGAACACCGGGGAGCTGTTTTTT | CASSVENTGELFF
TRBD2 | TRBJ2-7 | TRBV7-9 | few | TGTGCCAGCAGGGCTAGCGGGAGCGACGAGCAGTACTTC | CASRASGSDEQYF
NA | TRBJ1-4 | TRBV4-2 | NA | TGTGCCAGCAGCCACCGAGATGAAAAACTGTTTTTT | CASSHRDEKLFF
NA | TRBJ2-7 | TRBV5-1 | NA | TGCGCCAGCAGCTTCCTCCAACAGGGACGGGGCTCCTACGAGCAGTACTTC | CASSFLQQGRGSYEQYF
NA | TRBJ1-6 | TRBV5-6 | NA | TGTGCCAGCAGCTTTCTTAATCCGGCTACTAGACGGTCACCCCTCCACTTT | CASSFLNPATRRSPLHF
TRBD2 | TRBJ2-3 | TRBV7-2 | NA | TGTGCCAGCAGCTTAGTCGGACTAGCGGGGGGCGCAGATACGCAGTATTTT | CASSLVGLAGGADTQYF
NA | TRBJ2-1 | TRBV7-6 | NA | TGTGCCAGCAGCTTAAGGGCAGGGGAGGGAGCTGAGCAGTTCTTC | CASSLRAGEGAEQFF
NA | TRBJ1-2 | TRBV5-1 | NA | TGCGCCAGCAGCTTGGAATCCCCTAACTATGGCTACACCTTC | CASSLESPNYGYTF
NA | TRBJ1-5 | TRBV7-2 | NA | TGTGCCAGCAGCTTAGCGTTGACGGGGGGTCAGCCCCAGCATTTT | CASSLALTGGQPQHF
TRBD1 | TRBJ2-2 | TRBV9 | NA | TGTGCCAGCAGCGTGGCGCCGCATAGACAGGGGGCGAACACCGGGGAGCTGTTTTTT | CASSVAPHRQGANTGELFF
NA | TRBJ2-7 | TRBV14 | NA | TGTGCCAGCAGCCAAGATTTGGGGGCGACCTACGAGCAGTACTTC | CASSQDLGATYEQYF
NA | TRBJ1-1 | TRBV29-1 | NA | TGCAGCGTTGAAAAAACAGGGAAGGCCACTGAAGCTTTCTTT | CSVEKTGKATEAFF
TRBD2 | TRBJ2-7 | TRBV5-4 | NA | TGTGCCAGCAGCTTGGTACTAGCGGGGATGTACGAGCAGTACTTC | CASSLVLAGMYEQYF
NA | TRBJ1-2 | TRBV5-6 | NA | TGTGCCAGCAGCTTGGAGCCAGGGGAAGGTGGCTACACCTTC | CASSLEPGEGGYTF
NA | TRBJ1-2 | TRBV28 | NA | TGTGCCACCTCGCTTGGGGGTGGCTACACCTTC | CATSLGGGYTF
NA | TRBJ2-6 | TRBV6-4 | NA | TGTGCCAGCAGCGAGGGGAGTTCTGGGGCCAACGTCCTGACTTTC | CASSEGSSGANVLTF
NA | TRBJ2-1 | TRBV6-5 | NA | TGTGCCAGCACCCGACAGGGAGGTGAGCAGTTCTTC | CASTRQGGEQFF
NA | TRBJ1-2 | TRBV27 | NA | TGTGCCAGCTGTCAGAGCCCTAACTATGGCTACACCTTC | CASCQSPNYGYTF
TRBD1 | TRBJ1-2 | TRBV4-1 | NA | TGCGCCAGCAGCCAAGTGGGACAGAAAGGCTACACCTTC | CASSQVGQKGYTF
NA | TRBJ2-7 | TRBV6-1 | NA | TGTGCCAGCACCGAGCGGATGGGAGTCTACGAGCAGTACTTC | CASTERMGVYEQYF
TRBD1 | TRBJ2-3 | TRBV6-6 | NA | TGTGCCAGCAGGGGGGGACAGGGTTTGGTCCCTCAGTATTTT | CASRGGQGLVPQYF
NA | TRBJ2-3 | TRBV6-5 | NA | TGTGCCAGCAGTTACTCGCGGCAGGGACTCGATACGCAGTATTTT | CASSYSRQGLDTQYF
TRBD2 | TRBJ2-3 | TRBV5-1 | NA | TGCGCCAGCAGCCTACCTTCCCTAGCGGGAGGGGGGGGAGATACGCAGTATTTT | CASSLPSLAGGGGDTQYF
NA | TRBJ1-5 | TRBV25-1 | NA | TGTGCCAGCAGTTTGGGGCGTGGAAGCAATCAGCCCCAGCATTTT | CASSLGRGSNQPQHF
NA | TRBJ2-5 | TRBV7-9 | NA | TGTGCCAGCAGCTTAGTGGATCGGGGAAATCTCGAGACCCAGTACTTC | CASSLVDRGNLETQYF
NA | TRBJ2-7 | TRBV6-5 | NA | TGTGCCAGCGCCTTTGGGGGTCTCGGAAACTACGAGCAGTACTTC | CASAFGGLGNYEQYF
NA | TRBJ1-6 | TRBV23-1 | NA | TGCGCCAGCAGTCAACCGATACACTCACCCCTCCACTTT | CASSQPIHSPLHF